A single sample is the source of the 21 T cell receptor beta chains below, sequenced in a study of CD8 T cells in Susac syndrome. RNA amounts of roughly 0.45 to 1 ug underwent reverse transcription with random hexamers. TCRdb passed the immunoSEQ multiplex PCR reads through MiXCR, listing each CDR3 protein once. The top ten hold more than 0.095% of the sample, which has around 130,000 distinct CDR3 sequences, nearly 95% seen once. Sequencing input: CD4+ T cells from PBMCs. These receptors originate from a human donor in good health.

The J gene is TRBJ1-5, the V gene TRBV2; no definite D call. Per germline, CDR1 SNHLY and CDR2 FYNNEI. Trimming took 6 bases from V and 4 from J, leaving 13 bases between them. The CDR3 consists of 14 residues. CDR3 sequence: CASRYTAENQPQHF. CDR3 nucleotide sequence: TGTGCCAGCAGATACACAGCGGAAAATCAGCCCCAGCATTTT.

V and J are TRBV19 and TRBJ1-1; D call uncertain. Trimming left V 6 bases short and J 9 bases short, with 23 bases between. CDR1 is LNHDA, CDR2 SQIVND, per germline (reference sequence). This CDR3 has 15 residues. The chain's CDR3 is CASSPEKEPWKKAFF. The CDR3 DNA reads as TGTGCCAGTAGCCCGGAGAAAGAGCCCTGGAAGAAAGCTTTCTTT.

The CDR3 loop reads CASRTGPTGELFF. The CDR3 DNA is TGTGCCAGCAGGACAGGGCCCACCGGGGAGCTGTTTTTT. This chain connects TRBV2 to TRBJ2-2; TRBD1 agrees at 7 bases. Germline trimming cut 6 bases from V and 4 bases from J; bases unmatched to any gene: 2. Germline CDR1 SNHLY, CDR2 FYNNEI. The CDR3 covers 13 residues.

The chain is built from TRBV3-1 and TRBJ2-1, with 10 positions matching TRBD1. The CDR3 has 16 residues. J gave up 4 bases and V 2 bases, and 5 bases lay outside the gene matches. From germline, CDR1 is LGHDT and CDR2 YNNKEL (reference sequence). CDR3 protein: CASSQYRTGGYNEQFF. CDR3 in DNA: TGTGCCAGCAGCCAATACCGGACAGGGGGTTACAATGAGCAGTTCTTC.

The chain uses TRBV7-8 and TRBJ2-3; D may be TRBD2 (5 bases). This CDR3 comprises 14 residues. Trimming removed 6 bases at V and 2 bases at J, with 12 bases between. Germline V CDR1 and CDR2: SGHVS, FQNEAQ. CDR3 sequence: CASRLVESTDTQYF. As DNA, the CDR3 is TGTGCCAGCAGACTAGTAGAGTCCACAGATACGCAGTATTTT.

The chain couples TRBV7-6 to TRBJ2-5; D is unclear. CDR1 and CDR2 (germline): SGHVS, FNYEAQ. The V gene lost 5 bases and the J gene lost 2 bases, with 15 bases spanning the gap. CDR3 size: 15 residues. The CDR3: CASSQLWALQETQYF. For the CDR3, the DNA is TGTGCCAGCAGCCAGTTATGGGCCTTACAAGAGACCCAGTACTTC.

The genes are TRBV24-1 and TRBJ2-5, with a possible D match to TRBD2 (6 bases). Germline lookup yields CDR1 KGHDR and CDR2 SFDVKD. Deletions cut 3 bases from V and 5 bases from J, with 15 bases between. The CDR3 is 15 residues long. DNA for the CDR3: TGTGCCACCAGTGATGCGGGACCTACTCAGGAGACCCAGTACTTC. It codes for CATSDAGPTQETQYF.

J is TRBJ2-7 and V is TRBV25-1; the match to TRBD2 covers 8 bases. V shed 4 bases, J shed 5 bases, and the junction held 7 bases outside the gene matches. Germline assignment: CDR1 MGHDK and CDR2 SYGVNS. The CDR3 contains 14 residues. CDR3 protein: CASSVSGRSDEQYF. The CDR3 DNA follows: TGTGCCAGCAGTGTAAGCGGGAGATCTGACGAGCAGTACTTC.

The rearrangement joins TRBV5-1 to TRBJ1-5; D call uncertain. The CDR3 has 14 amino acids. Germline CDR1 is SGHRS and CDR2 is YFSETQ. Trimming removed 0 bases from V and 5 bases from J, with 9 bases in between. Here the CDR3 reads CASSLGMEDQPQHF. Here the CDR3 DNA reads TGCGCCAGCAGCTTGGGGATGGAGGATCAGCCCCAGCATTTT.

The genes are TRBV12-3 or TRBV12-4 and TRBJ2-1; 11 bases are shared with TRBD2. The CDR3 runs 20 residues. Trimming took 3 bases from V and 5 from J; bases not matched to a gene: 18. CDR3 nucleotide sequence: TGTGCCAGCAGTTTTTCGGACAGAGGAACTAGCGGGAGTAGAAACAATGAGCAGTTCTTC. It yields the protein CASSFSDRGTSGSRNNEQFF.

In the case of this clonotype: Relative to the germline gene, one junction end is altered; a read error may explain this. This chain links TRBV28 with TRBJ1-3; D is uncertain. Germline-derived CDR1 and CDR2 are MDHEN and SYDVKM. CDR3 length: 13 amino acids. CDR3 in DNA: TGTGCCAGCAGTCTCCTCTCTGAAAACACCATATATTTT. Translation gives CASSLLSENTIYF.

A single count supports this clonotype. This chain connects TRBV5-1 to TRBJ2-3; 14 bases match TRBD2. Germline CDR1 reads SGHRS; CDR2 reads YFSETQ. J gave up 4 bases and V 3 bases, and 7 bases lay outside the gene matches. This CDR3 comprises 17 residues. This chain's CDR3 is CASSSTLTSGRADTQYF. Written as DNA, the CDR3 is TGCGCCAGCAGCTCTACCCTGACTAGCGGGAGGGCAGATACGCAGTATTTT.

The chain employs TRBV5-1 and TRBJ2-4; D is possibly TRBD1 (6 bases). The CDR3 is 13 residues long. Germline V lookup: CDR1 SGHRS, CDR2 YFSETQ. V was pared by 2 bases and J by 7 bases, with 10 bases between. DNA for the CDR3: TGCGCCAGCAGCTTAGGGACATCCAACATTCAGTACTTC. It encodes CASSLGTSNIQYF. Full variable domain (outside the CDR3, taken from reference TRBV5-1 and TRBJ2-4): KAGVTQTPRYLIKTRGQQVTLSCSPISGHRSVSWYQQTPGQGLQFLFEYFSETQRNKGNFPGRFSGRQFSNSRSEMNVSTLELGDSALYLCASSLGTSNIQYFGAGTRLSVL.

The chain employs TRBV12-3 or TRBV12-4 and TRBJ2-3; 8 positions match TRBD2. V lost 6 bases, J lost 4 bases, and 12 bases stayed unmatched. CDR3 length: 16 residues. CDR3 amino acids: CASRLSSGRRADTQYF. In DNA, the CDR3 is TGTGCCAGCAGGTTGTCCAGCGGGAGAAGGGCAGATACGCAGTATTTT.

The CDR3 region has the DNA TGCGCCAGCAGCTTGACTAGCGGGCTGAGCTCCTACGAGCAGTACTTC. Translation: CASSLTSGLSSYEQYF. This chain connects TRBV5-1 to TRBJ2-7; 9 bases agree with TRBD2. From germline, CDR1 is SGHRS and CDR2 YFSETQ. J lost 0 bases, V lost 1 base, and 5 bases had no gene match. This CDR3 is 16 amino acids long.

This chain's CDR3 is CSGVRDTGELFF. CDR3 bases: TGCAGCGGGGTTAGGGACACCGGGGAGCTGTTTTTT. The chain joins TRBV29-1 to TRBJ2-2, with D unclear. Germline V CDR1 and CDR2: SQVTM, ANQGSEA. V was shortened by 7 bases and J by 3 bases, with 9 bases between the two germline ends. The length of the CDR3 is 12 residues.

The J gene is TRBJ2-1, the V gene TRBV7-2; 9 nucleotides agree with TRBD2. V shed 3 bases, J shed 1 base, and the junction held 4 bases outside the gene matches. CDR1 is SGHTA, CDR2 FQGNSA, per germline. The length of the CDR3 is 16 residues. The CDR3 DNA follows: TGTGCCAGCAGCTTGGCTAGCGGGGCGTCCTACAATGAGCAGTTCTTC. This codes for CASSLASGASYNEQFF.

The rearrangement joins TRBV12-3 or TRBV12-4 to TRBJ1-1; no definite D call. This CDR3 is 13 amino acids long. Trimming left V 2 bases short and J 5 bases short, with 9 bases between. The CDR3, as DNA: TGTGCCAGCAGTTTACAGGCTTTGACTGAAGCTTTCTTT. Amino acid sequence: CASSLQALTEAFF.

The rearrangement joins TRBV27 to TRBJ2-3; 7 positions match TRBD1. The CDR3 runs to 15 residues. Germline-derived CDR1 and CDR2 are MNHEY and SMNVEV (reference sequence). With V trimmed by 7 bases and J by 2 bases, 9 bases remained unmatched. CDR3 loop: CASKTRDRTTDTQYF. The CDR3 coding sequence is TGTGCCAGCAAAACCCGGGACAGAACCACAGATACGCAGTATTTT.

This chain connects TRBV9 to TRBJ2-1, with TRBD2 identical over 13 bases. The CDR3 length is 17 residues. Per germline, CDR1 SGDLS and CDR2 YYNGEE. Trimming at V came to 4 bases and at J to 5 bases, leaving 9 bases not matched to a gene. The CDR3 sequence is CASSYTPTSGGDNEQFF. CDR3 coding DNA: TGTGCCAGCAGCTACACCCCAACTAGCGGGGGGGACAATGAGCAGTTCTTC.

The J gene is TRBJ2-7, the V gene TRBV29-1; tentative D call: TRBD1 (5 bases). The CDR3 spans 12 residues. Looked up from germline, CDR1 is SQVTM and CDR2 is ANQGSEA. V gave up 7 bases and J gave up 7 bases, with 17 bases separating them. The CDR3 DNA follows: TGCAGCGCCCGACAGCCCTCCGGGGAGCAGTACTTC. Its protein is CSARQPSGEQYF.